This passage covers 25 T cell receptor beta chains from one sample sequenced in a study of blood T cells in healthy people across ages. For the second PCR, which ran for about 6 to 11 cycles, a sample-barcoded 5' primer and a J-beta primer mix were used. One entry per CDR3 protein results from TCRdb running MiXCR on the 5' RACE reads. The table includes 1 million to 1.2 million distinct CDR3 sequences, 35% to 40% detected once. Sequenced material: blood. All receptors derive from a man between 18 and 35 years old in good health.

The chain carries TRBV7-2 and TRBJ2-3; D may correspond to TRBD1 or TRBD2 (5 bases each). CDR1 and CDR2 from the germline V gene are SGHTA and FQGNSA. The CDR3 is 15 amino acids. V lost 2 bases to trimming and J lost 1 base, with 10 bases between them. The CDR3 DNA reads as TGTGCCAGCAGCTTACCCGTGGGGGGCACAGATACGCAGTATTTT. Its protein is CASSLPVGGTDTQYF. Full variable domain (remainder filled in from reference TRBV7-2 and TRBJ2-3): GAGVSQSPSNKVTEKGKDVELRCDPISGHTALYWYRQSLGQGLEFLIYFQGNSAPDKSGLPSDRFSAERTGGSVSTLTIQRTQQEDSAVYLCASSLPVGGTDTQYFGPGTRLTVL.

This clonotype has just a few counts. The rearrangement links TRBV20-1 to TRBJ2-1, with unresolved D. The J call may not be correct, given that the DNA end is closer to TRBJ2-7. Germline CDR1 DFQATT, CDR2 SNEGSKA (reference sequence). The CDR3 totals 14 residues. The CDR3 loop is CSANLRSSYNEQYF. CDR3 in DNA: TGCAGTGCTAATCTCCGGAGCTCCTACAATGAGCAGTACTTC.

This clonotype has only a few counts. This chain joins TRBV7-2 and TRBJ1-2, with 10 bases lining up with TRBD1. V lost 1 base to trimming and J lost 8 bases; unmatched junction nucleotides: 4. This CDR3 spans 14 amino acids. The V gene's germline CDR1 is SGHTA and CDR2 FQGNSA. The CDR3 sequence is CASSLDGQGDGYTF. CDR3 bases: TGTGCCAGCAGCTTAGACGGACAGGGGGACGGCTACACCTTC.

The chain couples TRBV20-1 to TRBJ1-2, with TRBD1 as a possible D gene (5 bases). This CDR3 spans 15 amino acids. Germline CDR1 DFQATT, CDR2 SNEGSKA (reference sequence). V lost 0 bases and J lost 2, with 13 bases in between. This chain's CDR3 is CSARDVEAGNYGYTF. The CDR3 DNA reads as TGCAGTGCTAGAGATGTTGAGGCAGGGAACTATGGCTACACCTTC.

CDR3 sequence (DNA): TGCAGCGCTGCGGGGTCTAGCGGGGGGGCTTTGGGATACAATGAGCAGTTCTTC. Translating gives CSAAGSSGGALGYNEQFF. This chain joins TRBV29-1 and TRBJ2-1, with 12 nucleotides matching TRBD2. The CDR3 consists of 18 residues. V shed 7 bases, J shed 4 bases, and the junction held 17 bases outside the gene matches. CDR1 is SQVTM, CDR2 ANQGSEA, per germline.

On this clonotype itself: It may be a read error: a sequence one base away is much more abundant. V is TRBV12-3 or TRBV12-4 and J is TRBJ2-7; a possible D gene is TRBD2 (5 bases). With 8 bases removed from V and 7 bases from J, the gap between germline ends came to 15 bases. The CDR3 covers 12 residues. The CDR3 is CASSGGGNEQYF. The CDR3 DNA reads as TGTGCCAGCTCGGGTGGAGGCAATGAGCAGTACTTC.

This clonotype came up a few times. The chain links TRBV11-2 to TRBJ2-7; D may correspond to TRBD1 or TRBD2 (5 bases each). The germline V gene encodes CDR1 SGHAT and CDR2 FQNNGV. The CDR3 consists of 15 residues. V shed 1 base and J shed 3 bases, with 13 bases lying between them. CDR3 nucleotide sequence: TGTGCCAGCAGCTTAGGCCAGGGAGTGAACTACGAGCAGTACTTC. Translating it yields CASSLGQGVNYEQYF.

This clonotype was seen a few times. The V call is TRBV27, the J call TRBJ2-7, with 12 bases fitting TRBD2. V lost 5 bases and J lost 2; bases outside the gene matches: 10. The germline V gene encodes CDR1 MNHEY and CDR2 SMNVEV (reference sequence). The CDR3 consists of 17 residues. The CDR3 reads CASSTRLAGDFTYEQYF. The CDR3 DNA is TGTGCCAGCAGTACAAGACTAGCGGGGGACTTCACCTACGAGCAGTACTTC.

The J gene is TRBJ2-3, the V gene TRBV7-3; weak D call: TRBD2 (6 bases). Germline V gene lookup returns CDR1 SGHTA and CDR2 FQGTGA. V lost 1 base, J lost 1 base, and 9 bases lay in between. The CDR3 extends over 15 amino acids. This CDR3 reads CASSLNPGGTDTQYF. As DNA, the CDR3 is TGTGCCAGCAGCTTAAATCCGGGGGGCACAGATACGCAGTATTTT.

The V call is TRBV5-6, the J call TRBJ2-1, with TRBD2 as a possible D gene (5 bases). The J call is in doubt because the DNA end fits TRBJ2-7 better. Germline values: CDR1 SGHDT, CDR2 YYEEEE. This CDR3 has 16 amino acids. CDR3 nucleotides: TGTGCCAGCAGCCAGCGGACGATCTACTCCTACAATGAGCAGTACTTC. Protein sequence: CASSQRTIYSYNEQYF.

The V and J genes are TRBV6-2 or TRBV6-3 and TRBJ2-2; D is possibly TRBD1 (6 bases). V was trimmed by 5 bases and J by 1 base, leaving 14 bases between them. The germline CDR1 and CDR2 sequences are MNHEY and SVGEGT. This CDR3 region has 16 residues. CDR3 sequence: CASSTPRGRNTGELFF. The CDR3 nucleotides read TGTGCCAGCAGTACCCCCAGGGGACGGAACACCGGGGAGCTGTTTTTT.

The chain recombines TRBV4-1 with TRBJ1-1; D unclear. Deletions cut 1 base from V and 7 bases from J, with 10 bases between. CDR3 size: 13 residues. Germline loops: CDR1 MGHRA, CDR2 YSYEKL. CDR3 in amino acids: CASSQVKLGEAFF. The DNA for the CDR3 is TGCGCCAGCAGCCAAGTTAAACTTGGTGAAGCTTTCTTT.

This clonotype has a count of ten or more. The J gene is TRBJ2-3, the V gene TRBV4-3; D perhaps matches TRBD1 (5 bases). Trimming removed 3 bases at V and 0 bases at J, with 13 bases between. The germline gives CDR1 LGHNA, CDR2 YSLEER. This CDR3 region has 16 residues. CDR3 region: CASSHRGAPSTDTQYF. CDR3 bases: TGCGCCAGCAGCCACCGTGGGGCCCCTAGCACAGATACGCAGTATTTT.

The chain links TRBV7-3 to TRBJ2-4; the D gene is possibly TRBD1 (6 bases). The closer fit of TRBJ2-5 to the DNA end suggests the J call may be wrong. Germline lookup yields CDR1 SGHTA and CDR2 FQGTGA. CDR3 size: 14 residues. CDR3 loop: CASSSTTGMETQYF. CDR3 bases: TGTGCCAGCAGCTCCACTACAGGGATGGAGACCCAGTACTTC.

This clonotype showed up just a few times. This chain connects TRBV12-3 or TRBV12-4 to TRBJ2-3, with a tentative D call TRBD2 (6 bases). V shed 3 bases and J shed 6 bases, with 13 bases lying between them. The CDR3 sequence is 14 residues long. The chain's CDR3 is CASSLTSGLDTQYF. The CDR3 nucleotides read TGTGCCAGCAGTTTGACTAGTGGTTTGGATACGCAGTATTTT.

This clonotype came up a few times. The chain combines TRBV27 with TRBJ1-1; 9 bases agree with TRBD1. The CDR3 totals 13 residues. With V trimmed by 9 bases and J by 2 bases, 4 bases remained unmatched. Germline CDR1 is MNHEY and CDR2 is SMNVEV (reference sequence). The CDR3 loop is CASWGQGNTEAFF. The CDR3 coding sequence is TGTGCCAGTTGGGGACAGGGAAACACTGAAGCTTTCTTT.

This sequence joins TRBV28 and TRBJ1-2; no clear D gene. The CDR3 loop spans 12 amino acids. V was cut by 8 bases and J by 6 bases, with 13 bases left in between. The germline CDR1 and CDR2 sequences are MDHEN and SYDVKM. DNA for the CDR3: TGTGCCAGCTTGCGTCGAGAAAATGGCTACACCTTC. Translation: CASLRRENGYTF.

This clonotype was seen more than once but under ten times. The rearrangement uses TRBV7-9 and TRBJ2-7; TRBD2 might be the D (6 bases). The CDR3 is made up of 14 amino acids. Trimming left V 7 bases short and J 4 bases short, with 17 bases between. Germline lookup yields CDR1 SEHNR and CDR2 FQNEAQ (reference sequence). The CDR3 nucleotides read TGTGCCAGCACCGTAGGGGACTCGAATTACGAGCAGTACTTC. As protein: CASTVGDSNYEQYF.

This clonotype was counted between two and nine times. The chain couples TRBV30 to TRBJ1-3, with D unresolved. CDR1 is GTSNPN and CDR2 is SVGIG in the germline V gene (reference sequence). There are 13 residues in the CDR3. V was trimmed by 4 bases and J by 1 base, leaving 8 bases between them. The CDR3 DNA reads as TGTGCCTGGAACCTCGCGTCTGGAAACACCATATATTTT. Amino acid sequence: CAWNLASGNTIYF.

This clonotype has a count of ten or more. V usage is TRBV21-1 and J usage is TRBJ2-7. TRBV21-1 corresponds to a pseudogene. CDR3 length equals 12 residues. The chain's CDR3 is CASSQGTYEQYF. Written as DNA, the CDR3 is TGTGCCAGCAGCCAAGGGACCTACGAGCAGTACTTC.

The chain combines TRBV12-3 or TRBV12-4 with TRBJ1-1; 8 bases match TRBD1. This CDR3 has 14 amino acids. V gave up 2 bases and J gave up 6 bases; unmatched junction bases: 5. The CDR3 reads CASSLRAGGSEAFF. In DNA form, the CDR3 reads TGTGCCAGCAGTTTAAGGGCAGGGGGCTCTGAAGCTTTCTTT.

There are a few counts of this clonotype. A much larger clone differs from this one at a single base, so this may be a read error. CDR3 sequence reads: CSASPAGDGNEQYF. The CDR3, as DNA: TGCAGTGCTAGCCCAGCGGGGGACGGCAATGAGCAGTACTTC. The genes are TRBV20-1 and TRBJ2-7, with 8 bases identical to TRBD2. The trim removed 3 bases at V and 7 bases at J, leaving 11 bases unmatched. This CDR3 is 14 amino acids long. Germline V gene lookup returns CDR1 DFQATT and CDR2 SNEGSKA (reference sequence).

This clonotype has at least ten counts. The chain is built from TRBV20-1 and TRBJ2-3, with D possibly being TRBD1 (5 bases). The CDR3 covers 12 residues. Between the trimmed V and J ends, which lost 5 bases and 6 bases, there was a span of 12 bases. The germline V gene has CDR1 DFQATT and CDR2 SNEGSKA (reference sequence). This CDR3 reads CSAPRQSDTQYF. CDR3 DNA: TGCAGTGCTCCTCGACAGTCGGATACGCAGTATTTT.

This clonotype turned up a few times. V gene TRBV29-1 combines with J gene TRBJ1-1; weak D call: TRBD1 (6 bases). Trimming took 4 bases from V and 3 from J, leaving 15 bases between them. The CDR3 length is 14 residues. Germline CDR1 SQVTM, CDR2 ANQGSEA. The CDR3 protein is CSVVRGAGDTEAFF. The CDR3 DNA is TGCAGCGTTGTGCGGGGGGCAGGCGACACTGAAGCTTTCTTT.

The table lists this clonotype with a few counts. The chain is built from TRBV12-3 or TRBV12-4 and TRBJ2-1, with 7 bases fitting TRBD1. After removal of 0 bases from V and 4 bases from J, the junction contained 6 bases not matched to a gene. CDR3 size: 16 residues. CDR3 DNA: TGTGCCAGCAGTTTAGCGGGACAGCGACTATACAATGAGCAGTTCTTC. Its translation: CASSLAGQRLYNEQFF.